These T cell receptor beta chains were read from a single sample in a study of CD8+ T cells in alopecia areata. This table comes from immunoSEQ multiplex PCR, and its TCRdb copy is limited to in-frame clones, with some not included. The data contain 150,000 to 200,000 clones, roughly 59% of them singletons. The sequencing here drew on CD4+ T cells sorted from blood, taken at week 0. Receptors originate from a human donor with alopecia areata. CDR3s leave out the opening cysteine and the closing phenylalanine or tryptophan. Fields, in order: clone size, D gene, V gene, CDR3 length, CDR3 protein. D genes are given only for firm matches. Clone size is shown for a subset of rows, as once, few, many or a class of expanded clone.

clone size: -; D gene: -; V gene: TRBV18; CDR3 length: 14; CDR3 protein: ASSPSLQKGNTEAF
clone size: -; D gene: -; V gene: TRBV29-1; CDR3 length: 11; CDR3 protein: SVAGGIEQPQH
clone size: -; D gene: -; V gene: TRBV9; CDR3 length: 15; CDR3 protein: ASSVGAADRAIGELF
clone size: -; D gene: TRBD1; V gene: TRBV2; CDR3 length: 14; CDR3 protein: ASSKAAGTGDQPQH
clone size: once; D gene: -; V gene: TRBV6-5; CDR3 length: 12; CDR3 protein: ASSPGSPTYEQY
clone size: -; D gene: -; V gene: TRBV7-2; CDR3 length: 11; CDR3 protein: ASSLGGDYEQY
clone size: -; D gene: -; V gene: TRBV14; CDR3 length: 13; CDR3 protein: ASSHRTPKNTEAF
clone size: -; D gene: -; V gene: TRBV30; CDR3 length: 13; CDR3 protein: AWSVRPGSNSPLH
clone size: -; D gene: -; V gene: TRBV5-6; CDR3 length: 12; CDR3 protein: ASSSGAAYNEQF
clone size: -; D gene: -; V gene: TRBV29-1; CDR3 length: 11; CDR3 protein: SVVTGGTGELF
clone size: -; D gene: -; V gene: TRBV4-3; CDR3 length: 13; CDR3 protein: ASSQDLPDSYEQY
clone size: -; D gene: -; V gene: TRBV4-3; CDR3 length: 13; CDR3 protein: ASSQEREYGNIQY
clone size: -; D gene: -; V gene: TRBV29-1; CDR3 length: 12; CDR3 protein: SAVNREPSYEQY
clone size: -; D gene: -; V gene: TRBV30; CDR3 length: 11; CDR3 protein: AWSVGPTRPQH
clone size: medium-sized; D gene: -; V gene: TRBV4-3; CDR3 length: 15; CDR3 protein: ASSHTFLGRGANVLT
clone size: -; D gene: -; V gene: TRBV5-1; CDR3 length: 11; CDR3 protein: ASSLLADYGYT
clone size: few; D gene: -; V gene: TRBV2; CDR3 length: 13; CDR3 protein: ASRDDILSGNTIY
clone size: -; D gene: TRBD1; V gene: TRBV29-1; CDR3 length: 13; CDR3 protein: SVVWGQGAYYEQY
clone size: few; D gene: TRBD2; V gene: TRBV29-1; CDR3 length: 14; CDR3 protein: SVAGLAGGPRYEQY
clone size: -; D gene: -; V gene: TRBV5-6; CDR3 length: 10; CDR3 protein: ASSTPPGEAF
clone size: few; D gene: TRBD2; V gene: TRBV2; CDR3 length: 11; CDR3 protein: ASSSSGVDIQY
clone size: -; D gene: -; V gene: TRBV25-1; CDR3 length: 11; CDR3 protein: ASSPYGTYEQY
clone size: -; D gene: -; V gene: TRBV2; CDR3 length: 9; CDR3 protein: ASSEEVGYT
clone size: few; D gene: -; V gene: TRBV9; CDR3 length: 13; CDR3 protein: ASSVVGSGANVLT
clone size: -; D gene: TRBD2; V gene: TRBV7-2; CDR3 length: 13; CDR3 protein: ASSSNSGGPDTQY
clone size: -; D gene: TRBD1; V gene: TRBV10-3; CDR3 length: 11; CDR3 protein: AIKDRTGDGYT
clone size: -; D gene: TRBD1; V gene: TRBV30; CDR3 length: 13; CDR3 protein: AWRRLGQGDTEAF
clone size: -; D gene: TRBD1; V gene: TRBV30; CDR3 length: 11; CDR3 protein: AWLRDRNSPLH
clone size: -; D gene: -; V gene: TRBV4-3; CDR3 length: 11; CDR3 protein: ASSQAGSYGYT
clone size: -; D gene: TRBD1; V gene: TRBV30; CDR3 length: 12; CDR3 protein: AWSEGQLGSPLH
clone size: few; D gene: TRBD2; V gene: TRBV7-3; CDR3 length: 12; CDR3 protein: ASSLTAGKETQY
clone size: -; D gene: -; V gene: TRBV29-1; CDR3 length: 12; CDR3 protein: SGKDPGPNTEAF
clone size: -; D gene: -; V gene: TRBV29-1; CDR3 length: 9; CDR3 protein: SATENYGYT
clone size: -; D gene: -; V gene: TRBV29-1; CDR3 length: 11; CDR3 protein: SVGGRSTDTQY
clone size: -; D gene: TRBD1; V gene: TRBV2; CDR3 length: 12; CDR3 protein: ASSGDRITNEQY
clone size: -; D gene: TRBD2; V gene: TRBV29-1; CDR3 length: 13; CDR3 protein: SVGTSGGAYNEQF